These 15 T cell receptor beta chains share one sample of origin, sequenced in a study of blood T cell repertoires in COVID-19. Produced via immunoSEQ multiplex PCR; TCRdb's table is partial and in-frame only. This table has around 75,000 clones, approximately 84% appearing once. Sequenced input: peripheral blood. The receptors were sampled from a man aged 45 to 65 with COVID-19, enrolled during active disease.

The chain combines TRBV6-1 with TRBJ1-1; D unclear. The germline V and J ends were trimmed by 0 bases and 10 bases, with 12 bases remaining between them. The CDR3 runs 13 residues. The germline CDR1 and CDR2 sequences are MNHNS and SASEGT. The DNA for the CDR3 is TGTGCCAGCAGTGAAGCGCTTCCAGAGGGAGCTTTCTTT. Its protein is CASSEALPEGAFF.

The CDR3 region is CASSGQRLGYGYTF. The CDR3 nucleotides are TGTGCCAGCAGCGGACAGCGCCTAGGCTATGGCTACACCTTC. This rearrangement joins TRBV6-5 to TRBJ1-2; D is possibly TRBD1 (6 bases). V dropped 6 bases and J dropped 4 bases, with 15 bases sitting between them. The V gene's germline CDR1 is MNHEY and CDR2 SVGAGI. The CDR3 is made up of 14 amino acids.

This chain joins TRBV9 and TRBJ2-2; D is perhaps TRBD1 (6 bases). Germline assignment: CDR1 SGDLS and CDR2 YYNGEE. Between the trimmed V and J ends, which lost 3 bases and 6 bases, there was a span of 15 bases. This CDR3 contains 15 residues. The CDR3, as DNA: TGTGCCAGCAGCGGCACAGGGATGAGGCCCGGGGAGCTGTTTTTT. This sequence encodes CASSGTGMRPGELFF.

The chain joins TRBV12-3 or TRBV12-4 to TRBJ2-4, with D maybe TRBD2 (6 bases). The CDR3 extends over 13 amino acids. Trimming cost V 6 bases and J 5 bases, with 11 bases left between them. CDR3 DNA sequence: TGTGCCAGCAGCAAATGGGGGGAAAACATTCAGTACTTC. Protein: CASSKWGENIQYF.

This clone was counted a single time. This rearrangement joins TRBV30 to TRBJ1-1, with TRBD1 matching over 10 bases. This CDR3 has 13 amino acids. CDR1 GTSNPN and CDR2 SVGIG come from the germline V gene (reference sequence). Losses at the gene ends were 0 bases for V and 6 bases for J; bases not matched to a gene: 1. CDR3 nucleotide sequence: TGTGCCTGGAGTGTAGGGACAGGGGCTGAAGCTTTCTTT. Translated, it gives CAWSVGTGAEAFF.

The chain recombines TRBV12-3 or TRBV12-4 with TRBJ2-7; D remains unclear. The ends were cut back, 7 bases at V and 0 bases at J, with 7 bases in the middle. This CDR3 is 12 amino acids long. CDR3 sequence (DNA): TGTGCCAGCACCGCGAGCTCCTACGAGCAGTACTTC. The encoded protein is CASTASSYEQYF.

This clone turned up a few times. The chain has TRBV18 and TRBJ1-5; unclear D gene. V was pared by 5 bases and J by 6 bases, with 20 bases between. This CDR3 is 16 amino acids long. Germline V gene data show CDR1 as KGHSH and CDR2 as LQKENI. The CDR3 DNA sequence: TGTGCCAGCTCAACGGGGTTGGCGGGCGAGGGTCAGCCCCAGCATTTT. Translation gives CASSTGLAGEGQPQHF.

This sequence joins TRBV10-3 and TRBJ1-1; 8 bases fit TRBD1. With V trimmed by 2 bases and J by 4 bases, 3 bases remained unmatched. There are 14 residues in the CDR3. Germline CDR1 is ENHRY and CDR2 is SYGVKD. CDR3 nucleotides: TGTGCCATCAGTGAGGAACAGGGGGGCACTGAAGCTTTCTTT. Protein product: CAISEEQGGTEAFF.

This chain links TRBV13 with TRBJ2-5; 7 nucleotides line up with TRBD2. Trimming at V came to 5 bases and at J to 1 base, leaving 10 bases not matched to a gene. This CDR3 region has 16 residues. Germline values: CDR1 PRHDT, CDR2 FYEKMQ (reference sequence). CDR3 loop: CASSAPRGGTQETQYF. The CDR3 DNA is TGTGCCAGCAGCGCCCCCCGCGGGGGAACCCAAGAGACCCAGTACTTC.

The chain employs TRBV5-1 and TRBJ1-2; no clear D. Germline CDR1 SGHRS, CDR2 YFSETQ. The CDR3 has 15 amino acids. Trimming cost V 0 bases and J 8 bases, with 17 bases left between them. The CDR3 loop is CASSLAAGDQGGYTF. The CDR3 DNA reads as TGCGCCAGCAGCTTGGCGGCAGGCGACCAAGGCGGCTACACCTTC.

This chain connects TRBV6-4 to TRBJ1-1; D unclear. V dropped 0 bases and J dropped 6 bases, with 8 bases sitting between them. This CDR3 has 13 amino acids. The V gene's germline CDR1 is MRHNA and CDR2 SNTAGT. CDR3 bases: TGTGCCAGCAGTGACTCGAAGGGAGCTGAAGCTTTCTTT. Translation gives CASSDSKGAEAFF.

The CDR3: CSARTAVQSNTGELFF. For the CDR3, the DNA is TGCAGCGCTAGGACAGCCGTCCAATCGAACACCGGGGAGCTGTTTTTT. The genes are TRBV29-1 and TRBJ2-2; maybe TRBD1 (6 bases). The V end was cut by 7 bases, the J end by 0 bases, with 18 bases between. Germline loops: CDR1 SQVTM, CDR2 ANQGSEA. This CDR3 comprises 16 residues.

V and J are TRBV4-1 and TRBJ2-5, with TRBD2 identical over 7 bases. V lost 4 bases, J lost 5 bases, and 10 bases stayed unmatched. CDR1 is MGHRA, CDR2 YSYEKL, per germline. The CDR3 length is 15 residues. The CDR3 DNA follows: TGCGCCAGCAGCCCCCGGGAAGGGACTACGGAGACCCAGTACTTC. Translation: CASSPREGTTETQYF.

This clone appeared a few times. The rearrangement joins TRBV9 to TRBJ2-3; 8 positions agree with TRBD2. The CDR3 covers 14 residues. The junction had 4 bases not matched to a gene; V was cut back by 3 bases and J by 4 bases. Per germline, CDR1 SGDLS and CDR2 YYNGEE. CDR3 in DNA: TGTGCCAGCAGCGAAAGCGGGGGTGCAGATACGCAGTATTTT. This encodes CASSESGGADTQYF.

This clone was seen a handful of times. The chain couples TRBV5-7 to TRBJ1-6; 7 bases match TRBD1. TRBV5-7 is sorted into the ORF group, with uncertain function. CDR3 length: 16 residues. V dropped 1 base and J dropped 13; count of bases not matched to a gene: 14. The CDR3 coding sequence is TGTGCCAGCAGCTTGAGGTGGATAGGACAGGCAGTCCCCCTCCACTTT. Its protein is CASSLRWIGQAVPLHF.